The 23 T cell receptor beta chains given below trace back to one sample, sequenced in a study of beta chain features in type 1 diabetes. The sequenced template was cDNA made from the entire isolated RNA. Sequenced by immunoSEQ multiplex PCR; TCRdb stores in-frame clones only, minus some. Found here are tens of thousands of clones, roughly two thirds of them singletons; the top ten hold roughly 4.2%. General study points: TCRB CDR3 length was moderately but significantly reduced in all four CD4+ subsets of Type 1 diabetes patients.

These receptors' antigens are unknown. Sequenced input: Tregs from blood. The receptors derive from a man younger than 30 with type 1 diabetes.

The V and J genes are TRBV4-2 and TRBJ1-5; TRBD1 matches 8 bases. There are 16 residues in the CDR3. With V trimmed by 0 bases and J by 1 base, 2 bases remained unmatched. The germline V gene encodes CDR1 LGHNA and CDR2 YNFKEQ. The CDR3 DNA sequence: TGTGCCAGCAGCCAAGACCACAGGGGGAGCAATCAGCCCCAGCATTTT. Translated, it gives CASSQDHRGSNQPQHF.

The gene calls are TRBV6-5 and TRBJ1-1, with 7 bases that match TRBD1. The CDR3 contains 16 residues. Germline V gene sequence: CDR1 MNHEY, CDR2 SVGAGI. Losses at the gene ends were 2 bases for V and 4 bases for J; bases not matched to a gene: 10. CDR3 in amino acids: CASSYPKGGGGTEAFF. The CDR3 nucleotides are TGTGCCAGCAGTTACCCCAAAGGGGGCGGCGGCACTGAAGCTTTCTTT.

This clone has only a few counts. Here the CDR3 DNA reads TGTGCCAGCAGCGCGGGACTAGCGGGAACCGAGCAGTACTTC. Residues: CASSAGLAGTEQYF. The V and J genes are TRBV7-8 and TRBJ2-7; 13 nucleotides align to TRBD2. The junction had 4 bases not matched to a gene; V was cut back by 5 bases and J by 6 bases. Germline V gives CDR1 SGHVS, CDR2 FQNEAQ. This CDR3 is built from 14 residues.

This clone was recorded only once. The V and J genes are TRBV7-2 and TRBJ2-1; 8 bases align to TRBD2. The CDR3 is 15 residues long. With 3 bases clipped from V and 5 bases from J, the junction kept 6 bases outside the gene matches. Looked up from germline, CDR1 is SGHTA and CDR2 is FQGNSA. CDR3 loop: CASSFTSGINNEQFF. In nucleotides, the CDR3 is TGTGCCAGCAGCTTTACTAGCGGCATAAACAATGAGCAGTTCTTC. Full variable domain (missing parts from reference TRBV7-2 and TRBJ2-1): GAGVSQSPSNKVTEKGKDVELRCDPISGHTALYWYRQSLGQGLEFLIYFQGNSAPDKSGLPSDRFSAERTGGSVSTLTIQRTQQEDSAVYLCASSFTSGINNEQFFGPGTRLTVL.

J is TRBJ2-3 and V is TRBV5-1; the match to TRBD1 covers 8 bases. The CDR3 loop spans 14 amino acids. With 4 bases clipped from V and 2 bases from J, the junction kept 3 bases outside the gene matches. Germline V gene data show CDR1 as SGHRS and CDR2 as YFSETQ. As DNA, the CDR3 is TGCGCCAGCAGCCTGGGACAGGACACAGATACGCAGTATTTT. Encoded protein: CASSLGQDTDTQYF.

The rearrangement links TRBV5-1 to TRBJ2-1, with TRBD2 matching 9 bases. Germline CDR1 and CDR2: SGHRS and YFSETQ. The V segment lost 6 bases and the J segment 4 bases; nucleotides outside the gene matches: 8. CDR3 length: 15 residues. In DNA form, the CDR3 reads TGCGCCAGCATGCGGGAGGGCCTAAGGTACAATGAGCAGTTCTTC. Amino acids: CASMREGLRYNEQFF.

V usage is TRBV4-1 and J usage is TRBJ1-1, with D perhaps TRBD1 (6 bases). V lost 6 bases and J 4 bases, leaving 18 bases between the germline ends. The germline V gene has CDR1 MGHRA and CDR2 YSYEKL. This CDR3 is built from 15 residues. Here the CDR3 DNA reads TGCGCCAGCAGACATTATGTACAGGGTAGCACTGAAGCTTTCTTT. It encodes CASRHYVQGSTEAFF.

This clone was detected once. J is TRBJ2-1 and V is TRBV6-5; 10 positions match TRBD2. The ends lost 3 bases at V and 7 bases at J; junction bases unmatched: 6. Germline values: CDR1 MNHEY, CDR2 SVGAGI. The CDR3 covers 15 residues. The chain's CDR3 is CASSYTSGNLNEQFF. The CDR3 nucleotides are TGTGCCAGCAGTTATACTAGCGGGAACCTGAATGAGCAGTTCTTC.

The chain recombines TRBV7-2 with TRBJ1-5; TRBD1 is a possible D gene (6 bases). V dropped 3 bases and J dropped 4 bases, with 13 bases sitting between them. The CDR3 runs 15 residues. The germline gives CDR1 SGHTA, CDR2 FQGNSA. This chain's CDR3 is CASSLDGQRNQPQHF. DNA for the CDR3: TGTGCCAGCAGCTTGGACGGACAGAGAAATCAGCCCCAGCATTTT.

V usage is TRBV30 and J usage is TRBJ2-7; no clear D. This CDR3 contains 11 residues. The germline gives CDR1 GTSNPN, CDR2 SVGIG (reference sequence). With 3 bases removed from V and 4 bases from J, the gap between germline ends came to 7 bases. DNA for the CDR3: TGTGCCTGGAGCAATCAGTACGAGCAGTACTTC. It is translated as CAWSNQYEQYF.

The chain employs TRBV2 and TRBJ2-4; possible D gene TRBD1, 6 bases. The CDR3 extends over 17 amino acids. The V gene's germline CDR1 is SNHLY and CDR2 FYNNEI. The V end was cut by 4 bases, the J end by 1 base, with 17 bases between. This CDR3 is CASSGSQGHVAKNIQYF. The CDR3 coding sequence is TGTGCCAGCAGTGGCTCCCAGGGGCACGTGGCCAAAAACATTCAGTACTTC.

This rearrangement joins TRBV6-6 to TRBJ1-3; D unclear. V lost 7 bases to trimming and J lost 0 bases, with 10 bases between them. This CDR3 comprises 14 residues. The germline gives CDR1 MNHNY, CDR2 SVGAGI (reference sequence). DNA of the CDR3: TGTGCCAGCACCGAGGTGATCTCTGGAAACACCATATATTTT. It is translated as CASTEVISGNTIYF.

This chain uses TRBV4-3 with TRBJ1-4, with a weak D call TRBD1 (5 bases). Trimming left V 1 base short and J 4 bases short, with 7 bases between. Germline V gives CDR1 LGHNA, CDR2 YSLEER. This CDR3 region has 14 residues. The CDR3 DNA reads as TGCGCCAGCAGCCAAGGACAGTTTAATGAAAAACTGTTTTTT. It specifies CASSQGQFNEKLFF.

The chain links TRBV4-2 to TRBJ2-7; 7 nucleotides line up with TRBD1. Losses at the gene ends were 4 bases for V and 0 bases for J; bases not matched to a gene: 9. The germline V gene has CDR1 LGHNA and CDR2 YNFKEQ. The CDR3 consists of 16 residues. CDR3 sequence reads: CASSRYRGSFSYEQYF. The CDR3 bases are TGTGCCAGCAGCCGGTACAGGGGTTCCTTCTCCTACGAGCAGTACTTC.

A few counts support this clone. The CDR3 DNA follows: TGTGCCAGCTCACCAGCCAAGGGGACAGGGGGCTACGAGCAGTACTTC. This encodes CASSPAKGTGGYEQYF. The chain has TRBV18 and TRBJ2-7; TRBD1 matches at 11 bases. Germline-derived CDR1 and CDR2 are KGHSH and LQKENI. This CDR3 contains 16 residues. The V segment lost 2 bases and the J segment 3 bases; nucleotides outside the gene matches: 6.

V is TRBV29-1 and J is TRBJ2-7; D call uncertain. Germline V CDR1 and CDR2: SQVTM, ANQGSEA. The CDR3 is 12 amino acids. Between the trimmed V and J ends, which lost 4 bases and 2 bases, there was a span of 9 bases. The CDR3, as DNA: TGCAGCGTTGGTCAGGTTCCCTACGAGCAGTACTTC. Its protein is CSVGQVPYEQYF.

V is TRBV5-1 and J is TRBJ1-5; D is uncertain. V gave up 4 bases and J gave up 0 bases, with 8 bases separating them. The CDR3 is 14 residues long. Germline V gene sequence: CDR1 SGHRS, CDR2 YFSETQ. In nucleotides, the CDR3 is TGCGCCAGCAGCCTGGACGGTAGCAATCAGCCCCAGCATTTT. Protein: CASSLDGSNQPQHF.

J is TRBJ2-5 and V is TRBV11-2; the match to TRBD2 covers 9 bases. J was trimmed by 2 bases and V by 4 bases; bases with no gene match: 5. CDR3 size: 15 residues. Germline CDR1 and CDR2: SGHAT and FQNNGV. This CDR3 reads CASSSSGGLQETQYF. The CDR3 coding sequence is TGTGCCAGCAGCTCCAGCGGGGGGCTTCAAGAGACCCAGTACTTC.

This clone was found a few times. This sequence joins TRBV6-5 and TRBJ1-5; D unresolved. Trimming stripped 4 bases from V and 0 bases from J, with 7 bases between. Germline V CDR1 and CDR2: MNHEY, SVGAGI. This CDR3 contains 14 residues. The CDR3 DNA reads TGTGCCAGCAGTTCCCCCTATAGCAATCAGCCCCAGCATTTT. Its protein is CASSSPYSNQPQHF.

V usage is TRBV5-1 and J usage is TRBJ2-5, with 9 bases fitting TRBD1. This CDR3 is built from 15 residues. The junction had 7 bases not matched to a gene; V was cut back by 3 bases and J by 4 bases. The germline V gene has CDR1 SGHRS and CDR2 YFSETQ. CDR3 in amino acids: CASSWGTGTGETQYF. Written as DNA, the CDR3 is TGCGCCAGCAGCTGGGGGACAGGGACCGGAGAGACCCAGTACTTC.

The CDR3 coding sequence is TGCGCCAGCAGCCGATCCCAACTAGATCAAGAGACCCAGTACTTC. The encoded protein is CASSRSQLDQETQYF. The chain combines TRBV4-1 with TRBJ2-5, with TRBD2 as a possible D gene (5 bases). The CDR3 has 15 amino acids. Germline assignment: CDR1 MGHRA and CDR2 YSYEKL. Trimming took off 4 bases at V and 2 bases at J, with 14 bases between the two ends.

The chain has TRBV30 and TRBJ1-2; 8 bases line up with TRBD1. The CDR3 loop spans 11 amino acids. CDR1 GTSNPN and CDR2 SVGIG come from the germline V gene (reference sequence). V was clipped by 8 bases and J by 6 bases; unmatched bases: 5. CDR3 nucleotide sequence: TGTGCCCGAGACAGGGGTGATGGCTACACCTTC. Its translation is CARDRGDGYTF.

This chain connects TRBV6-1 to TRBJ2-2; TRBD2 aligns across 15 bases. Unmatched junction bases numbered 11, after V lost 0 bases and J lost 9 bases. This CDR3 has 19 amino acids. CDR1 is MNHNS and CDR2 is SASEGT in the germline V gene. DNA for the CDR3: TGTGCCAGCAGTGAAGCGATTAAGGGACTAGCGGGGGGTCCCAGGGAGCTGTTTTTT. Its protein product is CASSEAIKGLAGGPRELFF.